A single sample is the source of the 14 T cell receptor beta chains below, sequenced in a study of glioma-infiltrating T cells after dendritic cell vaccination. Profiled with immunoSEQ multiplex PCR; TCRdb holds only in-frame clones, not every one. This repertoire shows 85,000 to 95,000 clones, approximately 90% found once; its top ten account for 15% to 18%. Sequences were derived from blood, sampled before dendritic cell vaccination. The receptor set was obtained from a human donor with glioblastoma.

This clone was observed a single time. The chain is built from TRBV5-1 and TRBJ1-2; perhaps TRBD1 as D (5 bases). This CDR3 is 13 amino acids long. In germline, CDR1 is SGHRS, CDR2 YFSETQ. Trimming shortened V by 1 base and J by 4 bases, and 8 bases separated the two germline ends. Here the CDR3 DNA reads TGCGCCAGCAGCTTGAATCAGGGCTATGGCTACACCTTC. Its translation: CASSLNQGYGYTF.

The chain couples TRBV29-1 to TRBJ1-5, with TRBD1 as a possible D gene (6 bases). The CDR3 contains 12 residues. Germline V gene data show CDR1 as SQVTM and CDR2 as ANQGSEA. V dropped 4 bases and J dropped 2 bases, with 6 bases sitting between them. CDR3 residues: CSVGQGNQPQHF. Written as DNA, the CDR3 is TGCAGCGTTGGACAGGGCAATCAGCCCCAGCATTTT.

V usage is TRBV18 and J usage is TRBJ2-7; 9 bases align to TRBD2. The CDR3 has 15 residues. Germline CDR1 reads KGHSH; CDR2 reads LQKENI. The V and J ends lost 2 bases and 7 bases, in that order; junction bases with no gene match: 9. CDR3 in amino acids: CASSPIASGTGEQYF. In DNA, the CDR3 is TGTGCCAGCTCACCAATCGCTAGCGGGACGGGAGAGCAGTACTTC. Full variable domain (missing parts from reference TRBV18 and TRBJ2-7): NAGVMQNPRHLVRRRGQEARLRCSPMKGHSHVYWYRQLPEEGLKFMVYLQKENIIDESGMPKERFSAEFPKEGPSILRIQQVVRGDSAAYFCASSPIASGTGEQYFGPGTRLTVT.

The V and J genes are TRBV6-6 and TRBJ1-6; 7 bases line up with TRBD1. From germline, CDR1 is MNHNY and CDR2 SVGAGI (reference sequence). Unmatched junction bases numbered 2, after V lost 2 bases and J lost 7 bases. This CDR3 has 14 amino acids. CDR3 sequence reads: CASSYDRVNSPLHF. The CDR3 bases are TGTGCCAGCAGTTACGACAGGGTCAATTCACCCCTCCACTTT.

Of note for this clone: The germline gene is not matched at one end of the junction; a read error may be the cause. The chain uses TRBV6-5 and TRBJ2-7; TRBD1 agrees at 8 bases. Per germline, CDR1 MNHEY and CDR2 SVGAGI. This CDR3 is built from 10 residues. CDR3 protein: CASSDRGKDF. The CDR3 bases are TGTGCCAGCAGTGACAGGGGTAAGGACTTC.

This clone was recorded only once. The rearrangement uses TRBV5-1 and TRBJ2-5; D possibly corresponds to TRBD1 (5 bases). The germline CDR1 and CDR2 sequences are SGHRS and YFSETQ. CDR3 length: 12 amino acids. V was clipped by 7 bases and J by 4 bases, with 11 bases between them. Written as DNA, the CDR3 is TGCGCCAGCCGGGCCGACAGAGAGACCCAGTACTTC. This gives the protein CASRADRETQYF.

V is TRBV6-5 and J is TRBJ2-7, with D possibly being TRBD2 (6 bases). This CDR3 is 12 amino acids long. Trimming cost V 5 bases and J 3 bases, with 8 bases left between them. Per the germline V gene, CDR1 is MNHEY and CDR2 is SVGAGI. The CDR3 is CASSRRGYEQYF. In DNA form, the CDR3 reads TGTGCCAGCAGTCGGCGGGGCTACGAGCAGTACTTC.

The V gene is TRBV7-2, the J gene TRBJ1-5, with TRBD1 as a possible D gene (5 bases). V was shortened by 5 bases and J by 3 bases, with 17 bases between the two germline ends. This CDR3 is built from 16 residues. Germline values: CDR1 SGHTA, CDR2 FQGNSA. This CDR3 reads CASSLQGSPVNQPQHF. The CDR3 nucleotides read TGTGCCAGCAGCCTCCAGGGTAGCCCGGTCAATCAGCCCCAGCATTTT.

This sequence joins TRBV2 and TRBJ2-7; 7 bases are shared with TRBD1. CDR3 size: 14 residues. V shed 6 bases, J shed 1 base, and the junction held 6 bases outside the gene matches. CDR1 and CDR2 (germline): SNHLY, FYNNEI. CDR3 residues: CASRAGTASYEQYF. CDR3 DNA sequence: TGTGCCAGCAGAGCCGGGACAGCATCCTACGAGCAGTACTTC. Complete variable domain (other parts from reference TRBV2 and TRBJ2-7): EPEVTQTPSHQVTQMGQEVILRCVPISNHLYFYWYRQILGQKVEFLVSFYNNEISEKSEIFDDQFSVERPDGSNFTLKIRSTKLEDSAMYFCASRAGTASYEQYFGPGTRLTVT.

This rearrangement joins TRBV11-2 to TRBJ2-3; TRBD1 matches 7 bases. Unmatched junction bases numbered 10, after V lost 5 bases and J lost 2 bases. In germline, CDR1 is SGHAT, CDR2 FQNNGV. This CDR3 is built from 16 residues. The CDR3 here is CASSARTGSTTDTQYF. The CDR3 DNA follows: TGTGCCAGCAGCGCCCGGACAGGTTCCACCACAGATACGCAGTATTTT.

The CDR3 sequence: CASSPKMAGVSVGEQYF. For the CDR3, the DNA is TGTGCCAGCAGCCCGAAGATGGCGGGAGTGTCCGTCGGCGAGCAGTACTTC. The chain employs TRBV9 and TRBJ2-7; 7 nucleotides match TRBD2. The J segment lost 6 bases and the V segment lost 4 bases, leaving 19 bases of the junction unmatched. The CDR3 runs 17 residues. CDR1 and CDR2 (germline): SGDLS, YYNGEE. Combining the CDR3 with reference TRBV9 and TRBJ2-7 gives the whole variable domain DSGVTQTPKHLITATGQRVTLRCSPRSGDLSVYWYQQSLDQGLQFLIQYYNGEERAKGNILERFSAQQFPDLHSELNLSSLELGDSALYFCASSPKMAGVSVGEQYFGPGTRLTVT.

The CDR3 DNA reads TGTGCCAGCAGCCCCAGCGGTGGTCAGCCCCAGCATTTT. It specifies CASSPSGGQPQHF. This chain connects TRBV9 to TRBJ1-5; the D is unclear. Germline V gives CDR1 SGDLS, CDR2 YYNGEE. This CDR3 is 13 amino acids long. V was pared by 4 bases and J by 6 bases, with 11 bases between.

This clone has only a few counts. The rearrangement joins TRBV5-1 to TRBJ1-3; 7 bases agree with TRBD1. The germline V gene has CDR1 SGHRS and CDR2 YFSETQ. With 0 bases clipped from V and 8 bases from J, the junction kept 5 bases outside the gene matches. This CDR3 comprises 14 residues. This CDR3 reads CASSLGDTGDTIYF. As DNA, the CDR3 is TGCGCCAGCAGCTTGGGGGACACAGGGGACACCATATATTTT.

CDR3 nucleotides: TGCGCCAGCAGCCAAGAACGGGGGAGCGGGATGAACATTCAGTACTTC. Its translation: CASSQERGSGMNIQYF. V gene TRBV4-1 combines with J gene TRBJ2-4; 7 nucleotides align to TRBD2. The germline gives CDR1 MGHRA, CDR2 YSYEKL. CDR3 size: 16 residues. With V trimmed by 0 bases and J by 7 bases, 9 bases remained unmatched.